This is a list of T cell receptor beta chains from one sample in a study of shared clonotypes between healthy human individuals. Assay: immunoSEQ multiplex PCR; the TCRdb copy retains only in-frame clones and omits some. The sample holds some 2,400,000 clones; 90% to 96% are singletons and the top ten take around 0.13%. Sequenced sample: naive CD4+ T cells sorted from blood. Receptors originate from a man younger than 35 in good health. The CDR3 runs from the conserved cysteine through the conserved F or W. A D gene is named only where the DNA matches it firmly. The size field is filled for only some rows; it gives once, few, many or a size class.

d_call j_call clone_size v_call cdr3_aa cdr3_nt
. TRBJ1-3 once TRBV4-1 CASSQPDLITGNTIYF TGCGCCAGCAGCCAACCGGACCTGATTACCGGAAACACCATATATTTT
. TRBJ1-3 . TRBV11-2 CASSISRGAGNTIYF TGTGCCAGCAGCATTAGTCGGGGTGCTGGAAACACCATATATTTT
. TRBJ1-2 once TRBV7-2 CASSLQGKYGYTF TGTGCCAGCAGCCTACAGGGAAAATATGGCTACACCTTC
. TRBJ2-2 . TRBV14 CASSQDLKRLNTGELFF TGTGCCAGCAGCCAAGATTTAAAGAGACTGAACACCGGGGAGCTGTTTTTT
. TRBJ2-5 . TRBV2 CASSTHPRQSSGQETQYF TGTGCCAGCAGCACGCATCCGAGACAGAGTTCGGGGCAAGAGACCCAGTACTTC
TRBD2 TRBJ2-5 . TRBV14 CASSQDVTSGQETQYF TGTGCCAGCAGCCAAGATGTAACTAGCGGACAAGAGACCCAGTACTTC
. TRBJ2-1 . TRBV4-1 CASSHPGRADNEQFF TGCGCCAGCAGCCACCCGGGACGAGCGGACAATGAGCAGTTCTTC
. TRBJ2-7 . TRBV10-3 CAISEFDPGPTGYEQYF TGTGCCATCAGTGAGTTTGATCCGGGTCCCACGGGATACGAGCAGTACTTC
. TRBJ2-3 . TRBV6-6 CASADWVDTQYF TGTGCCAGCGCGGACTGGGTGGATACGCAGTATTTT
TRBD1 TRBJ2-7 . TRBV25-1 CASSRDSYEQYF TGTGCCAGCAGCCGGGACAGCTACGAGCAGTACTTC
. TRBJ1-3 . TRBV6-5 CASRPLGERYTIYF TGTGCCAGCAGGCCTCTGGGGGAGAGATACACCATATATTTT
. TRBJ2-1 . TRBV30 CAWSVEYNEQFF TGTGCCTGGAGTGTCGAGTACAATGAGCAGTTCTTC
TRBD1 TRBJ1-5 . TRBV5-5 CASSLGGQGLFNQPQHF TGTGCCAGCAGCTTGGGGGGACAGGGCCTTTTCAATCAGCCCCAGCATTTT
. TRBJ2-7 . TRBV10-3 CAISNGEAYEQYF TGTGCCATCAGTAACGGGGAGGCCTACGAGCAGTACTTC
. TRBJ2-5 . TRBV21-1 CASSNSETQYF TGTGCCAGCAGCAATTCAGAGACCCAGTACTTC
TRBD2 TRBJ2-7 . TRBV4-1 CASSQASGPYEQYF TGCGCCAGCAGCCAAGCTAGCGGACCCTACGAGCAGTACTTC
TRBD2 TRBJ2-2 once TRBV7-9 CASSSHGPGLASGTGELFF TGTGCCAGCAGCTCCCATGGACCGGGACTAGCATCGGGCACCGGGGAGCTGTTTTTT
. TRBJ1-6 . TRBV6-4 CASSESVGSPLHF TGTGCCAGCAGCGAGAGCGTTGGTTCACCCCTCCACTTT
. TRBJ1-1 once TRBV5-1 CASSPVSPQVGAFF TGCGCCAGCAGCCCGGTATCCCCCCAGGTTGGGGCTTTCTTT
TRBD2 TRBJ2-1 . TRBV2 CASSLAGAYNEQFF TGTGCCAGCAGTCTAGCGGGAGCCTACAATGAGCAGTTCTTC
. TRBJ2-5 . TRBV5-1 CASTDHETQYF TGCGCCAGCACTGACCACGAGACCCAGTACTTC
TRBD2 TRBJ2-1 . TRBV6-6 CASRRLAPRSDEQFF TGTGCCAGCAGGCGACTAGCGCCACGATCGGATGAGCAGTTCTTC
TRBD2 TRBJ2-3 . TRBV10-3 CAISDGTSGSMSTDTQYF TGTGCCATCAGTGATGGGACTAGCGGGAGCATGAGCACAGATACGCAGTATTTT
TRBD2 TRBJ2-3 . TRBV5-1 CASSLLAGGSDTQYF TGCGCCAGCAGCTTGCTAGCGGGAGGCTCGGATACGCAGTATTTT
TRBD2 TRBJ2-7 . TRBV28 CASSLMGTGGAGEQYF TGTGCCAGCAGTTTAATGGGGACGGGGGGGGCTGGCGAGCAGTACTTC
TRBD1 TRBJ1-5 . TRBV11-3 CASSLMRTGVGAKGQPQHF TGTGCCAGCAGCTTAATGCGAACAGGGGTCGGGGCAAAAGGACAGCCCCAGCATTTT
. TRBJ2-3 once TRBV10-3 CAISEMMGTDTQYF TGTGCCATCAGTGAGATGATGGGCACAGATACGCAGTATTTT
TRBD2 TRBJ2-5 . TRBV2 CASSEARGGGYQETQYF TGTGCCAGCAGTGAAGCACGGGGCGGGGGGTACCAAGAGACCCAGTACTTC
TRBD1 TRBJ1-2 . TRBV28 CASSFAGTGGNYGYTF TGTGCCAGCAGTTTTGCCGGGACAGGGGGCAACTATGGCTACACCTTC
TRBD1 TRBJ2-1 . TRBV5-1 CASSLEGQGYNEQFF TGCGCCAGCAGCTTGGAGGGACAGGGCTACAATGAGCAGTTCTTC
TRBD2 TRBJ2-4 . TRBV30 CAWSVRSSGLAKNIQYF TGTGCCTGGAGTGTAAGGTCTAGCGGATTAGCCAAAAACATTCAGTACTTC
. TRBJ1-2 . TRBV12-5 CASENGAGLAF TGTGCTAGTGAAAATGGGGCCGGTCTCGCCTTC
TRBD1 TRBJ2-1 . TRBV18 CASSPPTGQGGNEQFF TGTGCCAGCTCACCACCTACAGGACAGGGGGGTAATGAGCAGTTCTTC
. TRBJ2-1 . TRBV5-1 CASSLAGAPYNEQFF TGCGCCAGCAGCTTGGCAGGGGCCCCCTACAATGAGCAGTTCTTC
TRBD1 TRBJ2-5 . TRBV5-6 CASSSDRGWETQYF TGTGCCAGCAGCTCGGACAGGGGTTGGGAGACCCAGTACTTC
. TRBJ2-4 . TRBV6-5 CASSYSSGNKNIQYF TGTGCCAGCAGTTACTCGTCGGGGAACAAAAACATTCAGTACTTC
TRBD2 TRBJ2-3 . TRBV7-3 CASSKARGDSTDTQYF TGTGCCAGCAGCAAGGCGCGGGGGGACAGCACAGATACGCAGTATTTT
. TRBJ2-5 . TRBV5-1 CASSLATGGLGETQYF TGCGCCAGCAGCTTGGCCACCGGGGGGCTAGGGGAGACCCAGTACTTC
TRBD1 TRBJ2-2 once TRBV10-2 CASSWGQPYTGELFF TGCGCCAGCAGCTGGGGACAGCCTTACACCGGGGAGCTGTTTTTT
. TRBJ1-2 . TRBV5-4 CASSWGGPGYTF TGTGCCAGCAGCTGGGGAGGGCCCGGCTACACCTTC
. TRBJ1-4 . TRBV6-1 CASSEAVGSRYEKLFF TGTGCCAGCAGTGAAGCGGTTGGGAGCCGGTATGAAAAACTGTTTTTT
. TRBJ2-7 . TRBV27 CAEGRGGFSYEQYF TGTGCCGAGGGTAGGGGAGGTTTCTCCTACGAGCAGTACTTC
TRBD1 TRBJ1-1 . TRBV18 CASSQGQGVGSTEAFF TGTGCCAGCTCACAAGGACAGGGGGTGGGTAGCACTGAAGCTTTCTTT
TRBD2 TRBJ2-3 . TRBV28 CASIAGGVTDTQYF TGTGCCAGCATAGCGGGGGGTGTCACAGATACGCAGTATTTT
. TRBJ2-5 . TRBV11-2 CASSQGRMSLEETQYF TGTGCCAGCAGCCAGGGGAGGATGTCTTTAGAGGAGACCCAGTACTTC
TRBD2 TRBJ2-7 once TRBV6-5 CASSPSGGSSYEQYF TGTGCCAGCAGTCCTAGCGGGGGGTCCTCCTACGAGCAGTACTTC